This T cell receptor (beta chain) was captured in a study of blood T cells in healthy people across ages. V lost 8 bases to trimming and J lost 6 bases, with 15 bases between them. Germline CDR1 is SNHLY and CDR2 is FYNNEI. The CDR3 is 13 residues long. The second PCR ran about 6 to 11 cycles with a sample-barcoded 5' primer and J-beta primers. Each CDR3 protein gets one entry after TCRdb re-called the 5' RACE reads with MiXCR. The sample yields about 1.1 million distinct CDR3 sequences, more than 30% seen once. This clonotype showed up many times. Its target is not known. Study observations and caveats: No conclusive comparison of naive versus antigen-experienced cells was possible with unsorted PBMCs. TCR beta diversity per million T cells fell roughly linearly with age.

The J gene is TRBJ2-3, the V gene TRBV2; tentative D call: TRBD2 (5 bases). The receptor was isolated from a man younger than 30 in good health. Sequencing used blood. The CDR3 protein is CASLDGVSDTQYF. Here the CDR3 DNA reads TGTGCCAGCCTCGACGGGGTCAGCGATACGCAGTATTTT.